The 25 T cell receptor beta chains in this list originate from one sample, sequenced in a study of molecular identifiers for immune sequencing clone quantification. MiXCR, run by TCRdb on the PCR reads, gives a single entry per CDR3 protein. There are 45,000 to 55,000 distinct CDR3 sequences in the sample; roughly 36% occur only once, and roughly 3.8% lies in the top ten. Sequencing was done on a sample of naive CD8+ T cells from blood, with Jurkat cell RNA spiked in. Subset meaning: FACS-sorted CD8+CD4-CCR7+CD45RA+ naive T cells. The receptors come from a human donor in good health. Some libraries in this study had Jurkat cell RNA spiked in.

This clonotype has just a few counts. This chain joins TRBV7-3 and TRBJ2-1; either TRBD1 or TRBD2 may supply D (5 bases each). Germline loops: CDR1 SGHTA, CDR2 FQGTGA. V was shortened by 4 bases and J by 2 bases, with 21 bases between the two germline ends. This CDR3 is 18 amino acids long. CDR3 in DNA: TGTGCCAGCAGCTCCGGGACGCGCGACGGGGAGACCTACAATGAGCAGTTCTTC. Translating gives CASSSGTRDGETYNEQFF.

This clonotype was recorded many times. This rearrangement joins TRBV29-1 to TRBJ1-1; D not certain. V was cut by 3 bases and J by 2 bases, with 10 bases left in between. The CDR3 is 13 residues long. The V gene's germline CDR1 is SQVTM and CDR2 ANQGSEA. The DNA of the CDR3 is TGCAGCGTTGAGGCGGAACCAAACACTGAAGCTTTCTTT. Its protein is CSVEAEPNTEAFF.

Here the CDR3 DNA reads TGTGCCAGCAGCTTACTGACAGGGTTATCCTACGAGCAGTACTTC. Translating it yields CASSLLTGLSYEQYF. This chain links TRBV11-2 with TRBJ2-7, with TRBD1 identical over 7 bases. With 2 bases clipped from V and 1 base from J, the junction kept 5 bases outside the gene matches. The CDR3 runs 15 residues. Germline lookup yields CDR1 SGHAT and CDR2 FQNNGV. Full variable domain (remainder filled in from reference TRBV11-2 and TRBJ2-7): EAGVAQSPRYKIIEKRQSVAFWCNPISGHATLYWYQQILGQGPKLLIQFQNNGVVDDSQLPKDRFSAERLKGVDSTLKIQPAKLEDSAVYLCASSLLTGLSYEQYFGPGTRLTVT.

The chain carries TRBV11-2 and TRBJ1-4, with TRBD1 matching 8 bases. Germline loops: CDR1 SGHAT, CDR2 FQNNGV. The junction had 12 bases not matched to a gene; V was cut back by 1 base and J by 8 bases. CDR3 size: 17 residues. CDR3 residues: CASSLGDWAGGSEKLFF. CDR3 sequence (DNA): TGTGCCAGCAGCTTAGGAGATTGGGCAGGGGGCTCAGAAAAACTGTTTTTT.

Sample share makes this clonotype medium-sized (0.01 to 0.1%). The V and J genes are TRBV28 and TRBJ2-7; D is uncertain. CDR3 length: 12 amino acids. CDR1 is MDHEN, CDR2 SYDVKM, per germline. V was cut by 7 bases and J by 7 bases, with 14 bases left in between. The DNA for the CDR3 is TGTGCCAGCAAAGACCGACTGAAGGAGCAGTACTTC. Its protein product is CASKDRLKEQYF.

There are many counts of this clonotype. The chain employs TRBV13 and TRBJ2-3; 14 nucleotides agree with TRBD2. The germline gives CDR1 PRHDT, CDR2 FYEKMQ (reference sequence). With 5 bases clipped from V and 5 bases from J, the junction kept 6 bases outside the gene matches. This CDR3 has 16 amino acids. DNA for the CDR3: TGTGCCAGCAGCCCCCAGGGACTAGCGGGAGTAGATACGCAGTATTTT. It yields the protein CASSPQGLAGVDTQYF.

Points on this clonotype: A clone one base away is much larger, so this may be a read error. The chain uses TRBV15 and TRBJ2-3; D may be TRBD1 or TRBD2 (6 bases each). Germline-derived CDR1 and CDR2 are LNHNV and YYDKDF (reference sequence). There are 14 residues in the CDR3. The ends were cut back, 5 bases at V and 3 bases at J, with 12 bases in the middle. The CDR3 sequence is CATSLRGRTDTQYF. For the CDR3, the DNA is TGTGCCACCAGCTTGAGGGGGAGGACAGATACGCAGTATTTT.

As regards this clonotype: Being one base from a much bigger clone, this may be a read error. V usage is TRBV4-1 and J usage is TRBJ2-7; 10 bases agree with TRBD1. The germline gives CDR1 MGHRA, CDR2 YSYEKL. The CDR3 has 13 residues. This chain's CDR3 is CASSSTGGYAQYF. In DNA, the CDR3 is TGCGCCAGCAGCTCGACAGGGGGCTACGCGCAGTACTTC.

This clonotype was found a few times. V is TRBV28 and J is TRBJ2-7; a possible D gene is TRBD1 (5 bases). CDR1 MDHEN and CDR2 SYDVKM come from the germline V gene. The CDR3 runs to 12 residues. The germline V and J ends were trimmed by 6 bases and 9 bases, with 15 bases remaining between them. The CDR3 reads CASRDDSSVQYF. The CDR3 bases are TGTGCCAGCAGAGACGACAGTTCGGTGCAGTACTTC.

The rearrangement uses TRBV9 and TRBJ1-1, with no clear D. Trimming left V 0 bases short and J 7 bases short, with 10 bases between. CDR1 and CDR2 (germline): SGDLS, YYNGEE. The CDR3 consists of 13 residues. CDR3 DNA: TGTGCCAGCAGCGTAGGGGCAGGCCATGAAGCTTTCTTT. The encoded protein is CASSVGAGHEAFF.

The gene calls are TRBV28 and TRBJ2-7; D not certain. Germline V gene lookup returns CDR1 MDHEN and CDR2 SYDVKM. The length of the CDR3 is 13 residues. V lost 5 bases, J lost 4 bases, and 12 bases lay in between. This chain's CDR3 is CASSQDWGYEQYF. CDR3 in DNA: TGTGCCAGCAGTCAAGATTGGGGTTACGAGCAGTACTTC. The full variable domain, completed using reference TRBV28 and TRBJ2-7, is DVKVTQSSRYLVKRTGEKVFLECVQDMDHENMFWYRQDPGLGLRLIYFSYDVKMKEKGDIPEGYSVSREKKERFSLILESASTNQTSMYLCASSQDWGYEQYFGPGTRLTVT.

This clonotype was counted ten times or more. V usage is TRBV28 and J usage is TRBJ1-4; D gene unclear. This CDR3 has 12 residues. Trimming pared 6 bases from V and 8 bases from J, leaving 10 bases between. Germline-derived CDR1 and CDR2 are MDHEN and SYDVKM. Written as DNA, the CDR3 is TGTGCCAGCAGCCTTTGGCCCGAAAAACTGTTTTTT. This sequence encodes CASSLWPEKLFF.

V and J are TRBV7-9 and TRBJ2-3; no firm D call. Germline V CDR1 and CDR2: SEHNR, FQNEAQ (reference sequence). This CDR3 spans 16 amino acids. Trimming shortened V by 2 bases and J by 2 bases, and 14 bases separated the two germline ends. DNA for the CDR3: TGTGCCAGCAGCTTACTCGAACCGAGCGCCACAGATACGCAGTATTTT. Protein: CASSLLEPSATDTQYF.

V gene TRBV28 combines with J gene TRBJ2-6; maybe TRBD1 (5 bases). The CDR3 is made up of 16 amino acids. The ends were cut back, 3 bases at V and 3 bases at J, with 12 bases in the middle. CDR1 is MDHEN, CDR2 SYDVKM, per germline. The CDR3 spells CASSFYLTVGANVLTF. CDR3 coding DNA: TGTGCCAGCAGTTTCTACCTGACAGTTGGGGCCAACGTCCTGACTTTC.

Many counts were recorded for this clonotype. The V call is TRBV5-6, the J call TRBJ1-1, with 10 nucleotides matching TRBD1. Germline V lookup: CDR1 SGHDT, CDR2 YYEEEE. V lost 6 bases, J lost 5 bases, and 13 bases stayed unmatched. The CDR3 is 16 residues long. CDR3 sequence (DNA): TGTGCCAGCACCCGACCGGGACAGGGGTTTAGGACTGAAGCTTTCTTT. Translation gives CASTRPGQGFRTEAFF.

The sample holds a few counts of this clonotype. This chain connects TRBV5-6 to TRBJ2-3, with 10 bases lining up with TRBD2. The trim removed 4 bases at V and 6 bases at J, leaving 11 bases unmatched. Per germline, CDR1 SGHDT and CDR2 YYEEEE. The CDR3 is made up of 16 amino acids. The CDR3 DNA is TGTGCCAGCAGCATGCCTGGACTAGCGGAGAGGGATACGCAGTATTTT. It codes for CASSMPGLAERDTQYF.

The DNA of the CDR3 is TGTGCCAGCAGTCGATCTGGACAGCTATACGAGCAGTACTTC. Protein: CASSRSGQLYEQYF. The chain recombines TRBV27 with TRBJ2-7, with TRBD1 as a possible D gene (6 bases). V lost 5 bases and J lost 4, with 15 bases in between. Germline V gene lookup returns CDR1 MNHEY and CDR2 SMNVEV (reference sequence). The CDR3 is made up of 14 amino acids.

This clonotype is termed medium-sized. The chain is built from TRBV28 and TRBJ1-1, with 9 bases lining up with TRBD1. The germline gives CDR1 MDHEN, CDR2 SYDVKM. The CDR3 length is 15 residues. The J segment lost 6 bases and the V segment lost 3 bases, leaving 8 bases of the junction unmatched. The CDR3 DNA sequence: TGTGCCAGCAGTTTTGCTCGGACAGGGGTCCCTGAAGCTTTCTTT. Protein sequence: CASSFARTGVPEAFF.

This clonotype has at least ten counts. The V and J genes are TRBV25-1 and TRBJ2-1, with a possible D match to TRBD2 (7 bases). The CDR3 runs to 16 residues. CDR1 and CDR2 (germline): MGHDK, SYGVNS. V gave up 4 bases and J gave up 0 bases, with 13 bases separating them. The CDR3, as DNA: TGTGCCAGCAGTGGAGGGGGAGGGTTCTCCTACAATGAGCAGTTCTTC. This translates into CASSGGGGFSYNEQFF.

This clonotype was seen more than once but under ten times. The rearrangement joins TRBV25-1 to TRBJ1-1; D unclear. The CDR3 consists of 11 residues. Trimming took off 1 base at V and 7 bases at J, with 4 bases between the two ends. Germline CDR1 and CDR2: MGHDK and SYGVNS. The CDR3 DNA follows: TGTGCCAGCAGTGAATCTCTTGAAGCTTTCTTT. Protein product: CASSESLEAFF.

This clonotype was recorded many times. CDR3 residues: CSVEPGPRPREQYF. The CDR3 region has the DNA TGCAGCGTTGAACCGGGGCCTCGACCGCGAGAGCAGTACTTC. The rearrangement joins TRBV29-1 to TRBJ2-7, with D perhaps given as TRBD1 or TRBD2 (5 bases each). Germline V lookup: CDR1 SQVTM, CDR2 ANQGSEA. V was shortened by 2 bases and J by 7 bases, with 18 bases between the two germline ends. The CDR3 extends over 14 amino acids.

This clonotype was seen ten or more times. This chain uses TRBV4-2 with TRBJ2-3; TRBD2 matches at 9 bases. Germline assignment: CDR1 LGHNA and CDR2 YNFKEQ. This CDR3 comprises 15 residues. Trimming at V came to 1 base and at J to 3 bases, leaving 2 bases not matched to a gene. CDR3 bases: TGTGCCAGCAGCCAAGCTAGCGGGATTACAGATACGCAGTATTTT. It specifies CASSQASGITDTQYF.

This clonotype was recorded many times. The chain is built from TRBV29-1 and TRBJ2-3; D may be TRBD1 (6 bases). The CDR3 loop spans 11 amino acids. With 1 base removed from V and 15 bases from J, the gap between germline ends came to 14 bases. Germline V CDR1 and CDR2: SQVTM, ANQGSEA. The CDR3 DNA reads as TGCAGCGTTGAAGTTCTCGGACAGTACTATTTT. This sequence encodes CSVEVLGQYYF.

The chain couples TRBV29-1 to TRBJ2-7, with TRBD2 matching 7 bases. The CDR3 runs to 14 residues. Trimming removed 6 bases from V and 5 bases from J; junction bases left unmatched: 13. Germline V gene sequence: CDR1 SQVTM, CDR2 ANQGSEA. DNA of the CDR3: TGCAGCGTAGCTTACCGGGACTACCTCAACGAGCAGTACTTC. This gives the protein CSVAYRDYLNEQYF.

The J gene is TRBJ2-1, the V gene TRBV7-9; no clear D gene. V lost 5 bases to trimming and J lost 9 bases, with 14 bases between them. The CDR3 length is 13 residues. Germline assignment: CDR1 SEHNR and CDR2 FQNEAQ (reference sequence). CDR3 region: CASSPPQSTEQFF. CDR3 DNA sequence: TGTGCCAGCAGCCCCCCACAGTCCACTGAGCAGTTCTTC.